This TCR beta chain is from a study of CD8+ T cells in alopecia areata. About the research overall: Each of the treated patients was given oral tofacitinib, 5 to 10 mg twice daily, for moderate-to-severe alopecia areata. Study findings and constraints: Persistence in scalp and blood during tofacitinib was observed for many expanded lesional clones. Expanded CD8+ clones among the top 100, as well as scalp clonality, were significantly decreased by tofacitinib.

Treatment here: oral pan-JAK inhibitor, 5-10 mg twice daily. RNA, once extracted, was reverse transcribed into cDNA for use as the sequencing template. The table came from immunoSEQ multiplex PCR; TCRdb's copy has only in-frame clones and leaves some out. The sample shows approximately 180,000 clones, roughly 60% of them seen only once. CDR1 and CDR2 (germline): SQVTM, ANQGSEA. V shed 1 base and J 6 bases; nucleotides not matched to a gene: 2. The CDR3 is 13 residues long. As for this clone: Its cognate antigen is unknown.

Sequences were derived from CD4+ T cells sorted from blood, sampled at week 24, from a patient treated with tofacitinib. This chain links TRBV29-1 with TRBJ2-3; 9 bases map to TRBD2. This sequence was found in a human donor with alopecia areata. This CDR3 is CSVEVRGGDTQYF. The CDR3 coding sequence is TGCAGCGTTGAAGTGCGGGGGGGCGATACGCAGTATTTT.